The following is a TCR beta chain sequence with its context. Its antigen is not yet known. There are no base qualities to consult, and no much larger clone falls within one base. The sample comes from a study of shared clonotypes between healthy human individuals (dated by TCRdb to the early 2020s). A note on the overall study: The cohort included three men and a couple of women between 18 and 49 years of age. Per donor, three plates each were used for CD4 naive and CD4 memory, two for CD8 naive, and one for CD8 memory. To estimate repertoire size and how much clonotypes are shared between individuals, the study performed deep sequencing of blood TCR repertoires from about five healthy adults. Libraries were prepared and TCR repertoires were sequenced by different laboratories using diverse techniques, in order to increase sequencing depth and limit assay-specific biases. Between about 0.9 and 10 billion PBMCs per donor were obtained by leukapheresis.

TCR CDR3 regions were amplified from genomic DNA by multiplex PCR using the deep immunoSEQ assay. Extracted genomic DNA from each cell subset was distributed evenly across all wells of several immunoSEQ 96-well plates, and each plate was treated as a replicate. For sorted subsets, about 200 ng genomic DNA, equal to about 30,000 T cell genomes, was loaded into each replicate PCR. Purified libraries were measured with a Qubit 3.0 fluorometer, size-checked on a Bioanalyzer 2100, and measured again with the KAPA Library Quantification kit. Every immunoSEQ 96-well plate was sequenced on a dedicated single-read 150-cycle Illumina NextSeq 550 flow cell. On the study's bioinformatics: Because the immunoSEQ output included only junctional sequences and no quality scores, the filtering could not be the same as the filtering used for full-length reads. Sequences were annotated with PyIR, a Python wrapper for IgBLAST v1.9, using IMGT germline references to assign V/J genes and CDR3. Reads were filtered out if the reads had weak V/J assignments (E-value above 1e-6), no CDR3, stop codons, out-of-frame junctions, or ambiguous translated residues. V3J clonotypes were defined by identical inferred V gene, J gene, and CDR3 amino acid sequence. The percentage overlap between two repertoires was calculated by dividing the number of shared unique clonotypes by the size of the smaller repertoire. Richness of each repertoire was evaluated using RTK rarefaction, the Chao1 estimator, and Recon v2.1 estimates of unobserved clonotypes. Generation probabilities for all TCRbeta clonotypes obtained by the gDNA method from a handful of donors were computed using OLGA. Sourced from immuneACCESS, this table was stored by TCRdb with only in-frame sequences that have V and J called. A share of the clones is absent; for the studies checked, an unresolved V gene accounts for under half, and the remainder has no known explanation. For V, J and clone size, that table is used; D and trimming come from the DNA. Present in this sample are roughly 2.5 million clones, approximately 94% of which were seen just once. The top ten clones comprise 0.14% of the sample.

Beyond this particular receptor, the publication reports: The genetic and exposure-history diversity represented was limited by the small number of donors. Based on pairwise subsampling, the degree of clonotype sharing among donors was expected to be affected by sequencing depth. Naive subsets generally had larger estimated clonotype richness than memory subsets did. Clonotypes shared by all four sorted-subset donors showed higher generation probabilities than non-shared clonotypes. Sharing across several donors was observed for about 5% of naive CD4, 3.5% of naive CD8, 2.3% of memory CD4, and around 0.4% of memory CD8 clonotypes. Only blood was sampled, and tissue TCR repertoires likely differ from those in blood. Incomplete sequencing was indicated by rarefaction of sorted-subset datasets, despite the large sequencing depth.

Healthy HIV-negative adults with no recently reported acute infections or vaccinations were included as donors. Every donor was a Caucasian adult residing in Nashville, Tennessee, USA. CD4+ T cells were enriched by magnetic negative selection, after which naive cells were positively selected on CD45RA and the negative fraction was taken as the memory subset. Blood was obtained by leukapheresis, after which PBMCs were separated by Ficoll-Histopaque density gradient centrifugation and cryopreserved in liquid nitrogen vapor phase. Purity and quantity of every magnetically sorted T cell population were checked by analytical flow cytometry. Genomic DNA was isolated from every sorted fraction and measured by UV absorbance on a Nanodrop 2000c. The clonotype was recovered from a man aged 18 to 35 in good health. The sequenced material came from naive CD4+ T cells sorted from blood. The sample's cell subset or site label, decoded: CD45RA+ positively selected.

Here the CDR3 is given as CASSPPGWGADYGYTF. At the DNA level, the sequence is TGTGCCAGCTCACCACCAGGTTGGGGGGCGGACTATGGCTACACCTTC. The V and J genes are TRBV18 and TRBJ1-2, with a weak D call of TRBD1 (6 bases match). Measured from the cysteine to the phenylalanine, the CDR3 is 16 residues long. Kept here is only the CDR3 DNA, which spans 48 bases and is read in frame from base 1. V lost 0 bases and J lost 3 bases; the stretch between them is 14 bases long. The germline V gene provides CDR1 KGHSH and CDR2 LQKENI. The CDR3, completed at both ends by the reference TRBV18 and TRBJ1-2 genes, gives the full variable domain NAGVMQNPRHLVRRRGQEARLRCSPMKGHSHVYWYRQLPEEGLKFMVYLQKENIIDESGMPKERFSAEFPKEGPSILRIQQVVRGDSAAYFCASSPPGWGADYGYTFGSGTRLTVV.